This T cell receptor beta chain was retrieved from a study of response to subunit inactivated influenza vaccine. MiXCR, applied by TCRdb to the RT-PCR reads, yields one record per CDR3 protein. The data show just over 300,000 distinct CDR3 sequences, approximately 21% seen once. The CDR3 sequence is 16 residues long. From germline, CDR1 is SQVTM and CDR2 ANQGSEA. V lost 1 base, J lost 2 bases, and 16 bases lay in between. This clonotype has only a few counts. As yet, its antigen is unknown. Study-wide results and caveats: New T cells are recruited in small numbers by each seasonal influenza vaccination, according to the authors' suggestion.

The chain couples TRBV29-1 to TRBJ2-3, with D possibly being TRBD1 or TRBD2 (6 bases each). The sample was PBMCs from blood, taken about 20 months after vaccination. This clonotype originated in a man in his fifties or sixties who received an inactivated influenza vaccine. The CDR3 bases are TGCAGCGTTGAAGGGGCTACGGGGGACAACACAGATACGCAGTATTTT. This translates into CSVEGATGDNTDTQYF.